The TCR beta chain under discussion was sequenced for a study of naive and memory T cell subsets. Study-wide points: A few larger clonotypes appeared in naive repertoires, especially CD8, possibly memory cells re-expressing CD45RA.

The germline gives CDR1 SGHVS, CDR2 FNYEAQ. Trimming took 2 bases from V and 8 from J; bases not matched to a gene: 9. The CDR3 extends over 17 amino acids. An equimolar mix of two oligonucleotides served as the beta constant-region primer for TRBC1 and TRBC2. Nested alpha and beta constant-region primers with the SP2 primer drove four PCR rounds on ligated cDNA. MiXCR, applied by TCRdb to the UMI-ligation and nested PCR reads, yields one record per CDR3 protein. The data show approximately 140,000 distinct CDR3 sequences, about 20% seen once. As for this clonotype: The antigen remains undetermined.

Sample: naive CD8+ T cells from blood. The J gene is TRBJ2-2, the V gene TRBV7-6, with 12 bases fitting TRBD2. The sequence came from a human donor in good health. The CDR3 coding sequence is TGTGCCAGCAGCTTATCCCTAGCGGGAGGGCCTAATGGGGAGCTGTTTTTT. It yields the protein CASSLSLAGGPNGELFF.